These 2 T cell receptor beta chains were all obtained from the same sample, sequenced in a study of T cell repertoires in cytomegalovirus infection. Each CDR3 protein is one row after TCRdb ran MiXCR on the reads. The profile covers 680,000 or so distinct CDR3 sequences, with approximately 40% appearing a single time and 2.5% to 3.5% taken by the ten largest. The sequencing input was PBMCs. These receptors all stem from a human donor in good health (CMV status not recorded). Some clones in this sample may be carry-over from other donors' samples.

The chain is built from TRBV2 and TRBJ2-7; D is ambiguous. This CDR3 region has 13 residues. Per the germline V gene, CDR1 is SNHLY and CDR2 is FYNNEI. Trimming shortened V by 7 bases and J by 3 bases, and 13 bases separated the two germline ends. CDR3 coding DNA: TGTGCCAGCATGGCTCGATACTACTACGAGCAGTACTTC. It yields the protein CASMARYYYEQYF.

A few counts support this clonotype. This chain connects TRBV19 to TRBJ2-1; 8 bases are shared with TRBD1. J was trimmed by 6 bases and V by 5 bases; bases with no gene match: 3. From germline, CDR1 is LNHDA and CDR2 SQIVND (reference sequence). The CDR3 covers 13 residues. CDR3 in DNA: TGTGCCAGTAGTCAGGGGGCGCTCAATGAGCAGTTCTTC. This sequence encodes CASSQGALNEQFF.